These 15 T cell receptor beta chains originate from one sample sequenced in a study of blood T cell repertoires in COVID-19 (dated by TCRdb to 2019 to 2021). Receptor amplification or capture employed the immunoSEQ multiplex PCR assay. Imported from immuneACCESS, the table was reduced by TCRdb to in-frame sequences with V and J called. These copies leave out some clones; in studies compared against another copy, an unresolved V gene accounts for under half, and the cause of the remainder is not known. The sample data list fewer than 250,000 clones, and 65% to 85% of these were observed just once. Of the sample, roughly 8.8% falls within the top ten clones. Sequencing was done on a sample of peripheral blood. Receptors were obtained from a woman in her 50s with acute or convalescent COVID-19.

This sequence joins TRBV5-6 and TRBJ2-5; the D gene is possibly TRBD1 (5 bases). The CDR3 has 16 residues. Germline V gives CDR1 SGHDT, CDR2 YYEEEE. V was trimmed by 4 bases and J by 4 bases, leaving 20 bases between them. The CDR3 protein is CASSLPDLRRGETQYF. The CDR3 region has the DNA TGTGCCAGCAGCCTACCGGACCTTCGAAGGGGAGAGACCCAGTACTTC.

This chain joins TRBV5-1 and TRBJ2-2; TRBD1 aligns across 11 bases. The trim removed 4 bases at V and 0 bases at J, leaving 8 bases unmatched. Per germline, CDR1 SGHRS and CDR2 YFSETQ. The CDR3 loop spans 18 amino acids. The CDR3 loop is CASSLGTGGNPNTGELFF. As DNA, the CDR3 is TGCGCCAGCAGCCTGGGGACAGGGGGGAATCCGAACACCGGGGAGCTGTTTTTT. The full variable domain, with the rest looked up from reference TRBV5-1 and TRBJ2-2, is KAGVTQTPRYLIKTRGQQVTLSCSPISGHRSVSWYQQTPGQGLQFLFEYFSETQRNKGNFPGRFSGRQFSNSRSEMNVSTLELGDSALYLCASSLGTGGNPNTGELFFGEGSRLTVL.

This chain joins TRBV15 and TRBJ2-2, with D possibly TRBD2 on 6 matching bases. The CDR3 length is 15 residues. The V gene lost 3 bases and the J gene lost 5 bases, with 13 bases spanning the gap. From germline, CDR1 is LNHNV and CDR2 YYDKDF (reference sequence). The CDR3 DNA reads as TGTGCCACCAGCAGGGAGACTAGGGCGACCGGGGAGCTGTTTTTT. It is translated as CATSRETRATGELFF. Together with reference TRBV15 and TRBJ2-2, the CDR3 gives the full variable domain: DAMVIQNPRYQVTQFGKPVTLSCSQTLNHNVMYWYQQKSSQAPKLLFHYYDKDFNNEADTPDNFQSRRPNTSFCFLDIRSPGLGDTAMYLCATSRETRATGELFFGEGSRLTVL.

This clone was picked up one time. The J gene is TRBJ1-1, the V gene TRBV19; D may be TRBD1 (5 bases). Deletions cut 1 base from V and 6 bases from J, with 12 bases between. CDR3 length: 14 residues. The germline gives CDR1 LNHDA, CDR2 SQIVND (reference sequence). The CDR3, as DNA: TGTGCCAGTAGTATAGGTGGGGGGTTCGCTGAAGCTTTCTTT. Translation: CASSIGGGFAEAFF.

The V gene is TRBV5-6, the J gene TRBJ2-3, with D perhaps matching TRBD1 (5 bases). The CDR3 extends over 16 amino acids. The V gene lost 0 bases and the J gene lost 2 bases, with 13 bases spanning the gap. From germline, CDR1 is SGHDT and CDR2 YYEEEE. CDR3 sequence: CASSLGSGWHTDTQYF. The CDR3 DNA reads as TGTGCCAGCAGCTTGGGGTCAGGGTGGCACACAGATACGCAGTATTTT.

V gene TRBV7-2 combines with J gene TRBJ1-1; 7 nucleotides agree with TRBD1. Germline values: CDR1 SGHTA, CDR2 FQGNSA. This CDR3 comprises 15 residues. V was clipped by 1 base and J by 6 bases; unmatched bases: 8. Written as DNA, the CDR3 is TGTGCCAGCAGCTTAGAAGGAAAGGGGGCGCCTGAAGCTTTCTTT. As protein: CASSLEGKGAPEAFF.

This chain connects TRBV20-1 to TRBJ2-3; D not resolved. Trimming left V 3 bases short and J 6 bases short, with 4 bases between. Germline lookup yields CDR1 DFQATT and CDR2 SNEGSKA (reference sequence). The CDR3 consists of 10 residues. CDR3 residues: CSASSDTQYF. CDR3 in DNA: TGCAGTGCTAGTTCGGATACGCAGTATTTT.

This chain connects TRBV5-4 to TRBJ2-1; 7 nucleotides agree with TRBD1. The germline V gene has CDR1 SGHNT and CDR2 YYREEE (reference sequence). The CDR3 has 15 residues. V trimming: 5 bases; J trimming: 4 bases; junction bases outside the gene matches: 9. CDR3 in amino acids: CASSDGTDPYNEQFF. In nucleotides, the CDR3 is TGTGCCAGCAGTGACGGGACAGACCCTTACAATGAGCAGTTCTTC. The variable domain in full, with the rest retrieved from reference TRBV5-4 and TRBJ2-1, is ETGVTQSPTHLIKTRGQQVTLRCSSQSGHNTVSWYQQALGQGPQFIFQYYREEENGRGNFPPRFSGLQFPNYSSELNVNALELDDSALYLCASSDGTDPYNEQFFGPGTRLTVL.

The rearrangement links TRBV19 to TRBJ2-2; 11 nucleotides line up with TRBD1. The CDR3 totals 16 residues. With 4 bases clipped from V and 6 bases from J, the junction kept 7 bases outside the gene matches. Germline lookup yields CDR1 LNHDA and CDR2 SQIVND (reference sequence). CDR3 sequence reads: CASSSRGQGDAGELFF. The CDR3 DNA is TGTGCCAGTAGTAGCCGGGGACAGGGGGACGCCGGGGAGCTGTTTTTT.

The J gene is TRBJ2-7, the V gene TRBV28, with 12 bases identical to TRBD2. The CDR3 runs to 15 residues. After removal of 6 bases from V and 3 bases from J, the junction contained 6 bases not matched to a gene. CDR1 is MDHEN and CDR2 is SYDVKM in the germline V gene. The CDR3 loop reads CASSSLAGGGYEQYF. CDR3 DNA sequence: TGTGCCAGCAGCTCACTAGCGGGGGGAGGCTACGAGCAGTACTTC.

This clone has a single count. CDR3 sequence: CASGTGGGADTQYF. The DNA for the CDR3 is TGTGCCAGCGGGACAGGGGGTGGGGCAGATACGCAGTATTTT. V and J are TRBV6-6 and TRBJ2-3; the match to TRBD1 covers 11 bases. From germline, CDR1 is MNHNY and CDR2 SVGAGI (reference sequence). The CDR3 spans 14 residues. Losses at the gene ends were 8 bases for V and 4 bases for J; bases not matched to a gene: 5.

This clone showed up just a few times. The chain has TRBV7-6 and TRBJ2-3, with TRBD2 as a possible D gene (5 bases). The germline V and J ends were trimmed by 0 bases and 4 bases, with 11 bases remaining between them. Germline CDR1 is SGHVS and CDR2 is FNYEAQ. The CDR3 consists of 15 residues. Here the CDR3 DNA reads TGTGCCAGCAGCTTAGCGCCTAGCCCCGCAGATACGCAGTATTTT. As protein: CASSLAPSPADTQYF.

This chain uses TRBV6-2 or TRBV6-3 with TRBJ2-7, with TRBD1 matching 7 bases. Germline V lookup: CDR1 MNHEY, CDR2 SVGEGT. With 5 bases clipped from V and 3 bases from J, the junction kept 13 bases outside the gene matches. The CDR3 extends over 16 amino acids. DNA of the CDR3: TGTGCCAGCAGTCAGATACATCTTTCAGGGGGCTACGAGCAGTACTTC. Translated, it gives CASSQIHLSGGYEQYF.

The chain has TRBV20-1 and TRBJ2-5, with 9 bases lining up with TRBD2. This CDR3 has 15 amino acids. The junction had 5 bases not matched to a gene; V was cut back by 3 bases and J by 0 bases. Germline V gives CDR1 DFQATT, CDR2 SNEGSKA (reference sequence). CDR3 region: CSASPSGTYQETQYF. The CDR3 DNA sequence: TGCAGTGCTAGTCCTAGCGGGACGTACCAAGAGACCCAGTACTTC.

The rearrangement links TRBV7-9 to TRBJ1-2; D is unresolved. Between the trimmed V and J ends, which lost 1 base and 0 bases, there was a span of 18 bases. CDR1 and CDR2 (germline): SEHNR, FQNEAQ (reference sequence). The CDR3 loop spans 18 amino acids. CDR3 nucleotides: TGTGCCAGCAGCTTAGTGAGGCTTAGGTCTACCACTAACTATGGCTACACCTTC. Its protein product is CASSLVRLRSTTNYGYTF.